One sample yielded the 24 T cell receptor beta chains listed below, sequenced in a study of CD8+CD57+ T cells in acquired aplastic anemia (dated by TCRdb to 2016 to 2018). The run used an Illumina HiSeq 2000. TCR beta VDJ combination and CDR3 sequence profiling used genomic DNA as the template. TCRdb cleaned the public reads at Q25 with fastp, built clones with MiXCR and kept in-frame beta chains. A single entry per CDR3 protein holds the most common genes and DNA from its merged rows. Here the sample has some 170,000 distinct CDR3 sequences; around 40% occur a single time. The ten largest account for approximately 1% of the sample. Sequencing was done on a sample of sorted CD4+, CD8+, or CD8+CD57+ T cells (not recorded which) from PBMCs. Receptor source: a human donor in good health.

This clonotype has ten or more counts. The V and J genes are TRBV5-1 and TRBJ2-2; 7 bases map to TRBD2. CDR1 and CDR2 (germline): SGHRS, YFSETQ. V lost 2 bases to trimming and J lost 0 bases; unmatched junction nucleotides: 1. This CDR3 is 15 amino acids long. The CDR3 DNA sequence: TGCGCCAGCAGCTTTGCGGGAGCGAACACCGGGGAGCTGTTTTTT. The encoded protein is CASSFAGANTGELFF.

The chain recombines TRBV24-1 with TRBJ2-3; perhaps D is TRBD1 or TRBD2 (5 bases each). Germline loops: CDR1 KGHDR, CDR2 SFDVKD. The CDR3 is 13 residues long. Trimming left V 5 bases short and J 7 bases short, with 12 bases between. The CDR3 DNA reads TGTGCCACCAGTGGGCCTGGGGGTAATACGCAGTATTTT. It is translated as CATSGPGGNTQYF.

This clonotype was counted a few times. V gene TRBV5-6 combines with J gene TRBJ2-3; 8 bases line up with TRBD2. The J segment lost 4 bases and the V segment lost 0 bases, leaving 10 bases of the junction unmatched. The CDR3 has 17 residues. CDR1 SGHDT and CDR2 YYEEEE come from the germline V gene. CDR3 region: CASSLAGGAFLPDTQYF. CDR3 coding DNA: TGTGCCAGCAGCTTGGCCGGGGGGGCCTTTCTTCCAGATACGCAGTATTTT.

There are many counts of this clonotype. The chain couples TRBV7-8 to TRBJ1-1; D ambiguous. The V end lost 3 bases, the J end lost 1 base, and 9 bases lay between the germline ends. Germline V gives CDR1 SGHVS, CDR2 FQNEAQ. The CDR3 sequence is 14 residues long. For the CDR3, the DNA is TGTGCCAGCAGCTTCGTCACGGGGAACACTGAAGCTTTCTTT. This sequence encodes CASSFVTGNTEAFF. Variable domain in full (rest from reference TRBV7-8 and TRBJ1-1): GAGVSQSPRYKVAKRGQDVALRCDPISGHVSLFWYQQALGQGPEFLTYFQNEAQLDKSGLPSDRFFAERPEGSVSTLKIQRTQQEDSAVYLCASSFVTGNTEAFFGQGTRLTVV.

Concerning this clonotype itself: A single base separates this from a much larger clone, so it may be a read error. V is TRBV7-2 and J is TRBJ1-1; D is unresolved. This CDR3 contains 15 residues. Germline V gives CDR1 SGHTA, CDR2 FQGNSA. Written as DNA, the CDR3 is TGTGCCAGCAGCTCACTCTGGACGGGGAACACTGAAGCTTCCTTT. Translated, it gives CASSSLWTGNTEASF.

The chain has TRBV7-9 and TRBJ2-3, with D possibly TRBD2 on 5 matching bases. CDR1 SEHNR and CDR2 FQNEAQ come from the germline V gene (reference sequence). This CDR3 is 14 amino acids long. Trimming removed 4 bases at V and 2 bases at J, with 10 bases between. CDR3 loop: CASSSPGSTDTQYF. DNA of the CDR3: TGTGCCAGCAGCTCGCCGGGGTCCACAGATACGCAGTATTTT.

The chain combines TRBV27 with TRBJ2-7; 7 bases map to TRBD1. After removal of 3 bases from V and 3 bases from J, the junction contained 5 bases not matched to a gene. Germline V gene sequence: CDR1 MNHEY, CDR2 SMNVEV (reference sequence). This CDR3 spans 14 amino acids. As DNA, the CDR3 is TGTGCCAGCAGTTTGGGACAGACCGACTACGAGCAGTACTTC. Translated: CASSLGQTDYEQYF.

Points on this clonotype: A read error may be the cause here, since a much bigger clone is one base away. The conserved phenylalanine or tryptophan normally closing the CDR3 is absent here, so this likely arose from a read error. The chain is built from TRBV7-6 and TRBJ2-2; 8 bases map to TRBD2. CDR1 and CDR2 from the germline V gene are SGHVS and FNYEAQ. This CDR3 is built from 16 residues. J lost 5 bases, V lost 1 base, and 6 bases had no gene match. The CDR3 is CASSLGTSPLTGELFL. DNA of the CDR3: TGTGCCAGCAGCTTAGGGACTAGCCCCCTAACCGGGGAGCTGTTTCTT.

This chain links TRBV4-1 with TRBJ2-1; D might be TRBD1 (6 bases). The CDR3 is 14 amino acids. Germline values: CDR1 MGHRA, CDR2 YSYEKL. Trimming stripped 6 bases from V and 5 bases from J, with 14 bases between. CDR3 in DNA: TGCGCCAGCAGATGGGGGCTCGGCCACAATGAGCAGTTCTTC. Translation: CASRWGLGHNEQFF.

This clonotype has ten or more counts. V is TRBV24-1 and J is TRBJ1-1; 9 bases align to TRBD1. The CDR3 extends over 17 amino acids. Germline V gene sequence: CDR1 KGHDR, CDR2 SFDVKD. V shed 9 bases and J 2 bases; nucleotides not matched to a gene: 15. CDR3 amino acids: CATPTLTGGADNTEAFF. The CDR3 coding sequence is TGTGCCACCCCCACTTTAACAGGGGGCGCGGATAACACTGAAGCTTTCTTT.

This clonotype was seen ten or more times. The chain couples TRBV5-6 to TRBJ1-6; TRBD1 aligns across 7 bases. This CDR3 is 16 amino acids long. Germline loops: CDR1 SGHDT, CDR2 YYEEEE. After removal of 2 bases from V and 8 bases from J, the junction contained 10 bases not matched to a gene. The CDR3 DNA reads TGTGCCAGCAGCTTTGCCCCGGGACAGACGGATTCACCCCTCCACTTT. This encodes CASSFAPGQTDSPLHF.

This clonotype appeared many times. The chain couples TRBV13 to TRBJ2-3, with 10 bases lining up with TRBD1. CDR3 length: 16 amino acids. Germline assignment: CDR1 PRHDT and CDR2 FYEKMQ (reference sequence). V gave up 5 bases and J gave up 2 bases; unmatched junction bases: 7. CDR3 in amino acids: CASSTTGTGDTDTQYF. The CDR3 nucleotides read TGTGCCAGCAGCACAACCGGGACAGGGGACACAGATACGCAGTATTTT.

This clonotype was detected many times. The genes are TRBV2 and TRBJ2-7; tentatively, D is TRBD1 (8 bases). Germline loops: CDR1 SNHLY, CDR2 FYNNEI. Trimming took off 6 bases at V and 2 bases at J, with 17 bases between the two ends. The CDR3 is made up of 15 amino acids. CDR3 nucleotide sequence: TGTGCCAGCAGCCAAGGAACAGGGGGGGCCTACGAGCAGTACTTC. Translation gives CASSQGTGGAYEQYF. The complete variable domain, with remaining parts taken from reference TRBV2 and TRBJ2-7, reads EPEVTQTPSHQVTQMGQEVILRCVPISNHLYFYWYRQILGQKVEFLVSFYNNEISEKSEIFDDQFSVERPDGSNFTLKIRSTKLEDSAMYFCASSQGTGGAYEQYFGPGTRLTVT.

CDR3 DNA: TGCAGTGCCCCGGACGACTACGAGCAGTACTTC. This sequence encodes CSAPDDYEQYF. This chain uses TRBV20-1 with TRBJ2-7; the D is unclear. The ends were cut back, 6 bases at V and 3 bases at J, with 9 bases in the middle. Germline-derived CDR1 and CDR2 are DFQATT and SNEGSKA (reference sequence). This CDR3 region has 11 residues.

This clonotype was detected a few times. One base away lies a much larger clone, so this may be a sequencing read error. DNA for the CDR3: TGTGCCAGCAGTTACCTCCCAGGGACAGGCGAAGCTTTCTTT. Translated, it gives CASSYLPGTGEAFF. The gene calls are TRBV6-5 and TRBJ1-1; 8 bases are shared with TRBD1. The CDR3 covers 14 residues. The trim removed 2 bases at V and 8 bases at J, leaving 7 bases unmatched. Germline V lookup: CDR1 MNHEY, CDR2 SVGAGI.

The J gene is TRBJ1-1, the V gene TRBV19; TRBD1 matches 8 bases. The CDR3 is 12 residues long. Germline CDR1 reads LNHDA; CDR2 reads SQIVND (reference sequence). After removal of 5 bases from V and 8 bases from J, the junction contained 4 bases not matched to a gene. As DNA, the CDR3 is TGTGCCAGTAGTTGGACAGGGAGGGAAGCTTTCTTT. Encoded protein: CASSWTGREAFF.

The sample holds a few counts of this clonotype. The J gene is TRBJ2-7, the V gene TRBV15; 8 bases are a match to TRBD2. The CDR3 is 13 amino acids. In germline, CDR1 is LNHNV, CDR2 YYDKDF (reference sequence). V shed 0 bases, J shed 13 bases, and the junction held 8 bases outside the gene matches. Here the CDR3 DNA reads TGTGCCACCAGCAGAGACCAGACAGCGGGAGCTTACTTC. Translation: CATSRDQTAGAYF.

The rearrangement uses TRBV14 and TRBJ2-1; perhaps TRBD2 as D (5 bases). Germline lookup yields CDR1 SGHDN and CDR2 FVKESK. The CDR3 is 16 residues long. V was cut by 0 bases and J by 2 bases, with 11 bases left in between. For the CDR3, the DNA is TGTGCCAGCAGCCAAGATCGTGGGAGTACCTACAATGAGCAGTTCTTC. As protein: CASSQDRGSTYNEQFF.

Turning to this clonotype: This may stem from a read error, because a much larger clone lies one nucleotide away. Likely a read error: the CDR3 ends without its conserved phenylalanine or tryptophan. This rearrangement joins TRBV12-3 or TRBV12-4 to TRBJ2-1; D is possibly TRBD2 (6 bases). The ends were cut back, 8 bases at V and 2 bases at J, with 16 bases in the middle. The CDR3 runs to 15 residues. CDR3 nucleotides: TGTGCCAGCGGTGAGATTAGCGGAACCTACAATGAGCAGTTCCTC. It codes for CASGEISGTYNEQFL.

The rearrangement joins TRBV25-1 to TRBJ2-3; TRBD1 or TRBD2 may be the D gene (6 bases each). Germline V gene data show CDR1 as MGHDK and CDR2 as SYGVNS. The CDR3 sequence is 16 residues long. The V gene lost 4 bases and the J gene lost 0 bases, with 14 bases spanning the gap. Written as DNA, the CDR3 is TGTGCCAGCAGTGTGACAGGTCGGGGGAGCACAGATACGCAGTATTTT. It yields the protein CASSVTGRGSTDTQYF.

The chain recombines TRBV11-1 with TRBJ1-4; unclear D gene. Trimming shortened V by 4 bases and J by 0 bases, and 12 bases separated the two germline ends. The V gene's germline CDR1 is SGHAT and CDR2 FQDESV (reference sequence). There are 16 residues in the CDR3. The CDR3 sequence is CASSWSPETTNEKLFF. The CDR3 region has the DNA TGTGCCAGCAGCTGGTCACCAGAGACAACTAATGAAAAACTGTTTTTT.

A word on this clonotype: A much more abundant neighbour one base away suggests this may be a read error. The rearrangement joins TRBV11-3 to TRBJ2-7; 9 nucleotides line up with TRBD1. This CDR3 has 14 amino acids. Germline CDR1 reads SGHNT; CDR2 reads YENEEA. CDR3 residues: CASSRDRASYEQHF. CDR3 nucleotide sequence: TGTGCCAGCAGCCGGGACAGGGCTTCCTACGAGCAGCACTTC.

The J gene is TRBJ2-5, the V gene TRBV10-1; no definite D call. CDR1 WNHNN and CDR2 SYGVQD come from the germline V gene (reference sequence). CDR3 length equals 12 residues. Trimming cost V 2 bases and J 6 bases, with 7 bases left between them. The CDR3 bases are TGCGCCAGCAGTGAGAGAGATAAGACCCAGTACTTC. This sequence encodes CASSERDKTQYF.

This clonotype was counted once. An end of the junction differs from the germline gene, which may be a read error. The V gene is TRBV3-1, the J gene TRBJ2-5; the D is unclear. Germline V CDR1 and CDR2: LGHDT, YNNKEL (reference sequence). CDR3 length: 15 amino acids. The CDR3 sequence: CASSLGTSRDPVYTF. As DNA, the CDR3 is TGTGCCAGCAGCTTAGGTACCTCGCGAGACCCAGTATATACCTTC.